A single sample is the source of the 21 T cell receptor beta chains below, sequenced in a study of shared clonotypes between healthy human individuals. Here immunoSEQ multiplex PCR was the method, and the copy in TCRdb shows in-frame clones only, minus some. Of about 670,000 clones listed, around 72% are singletons. The sequenced sample consisted of memory CD4+ T cells sorted from blood. Subset denoted: CD45RA-negative fraction. The receptor source for this set is a woman in her 30s in good health.

This clone was counted only a few times. The rearrangement links TRBV6-5 to TRBJ2-3; D remains unclear. The CDR3 spans 14 residues. V lost 4 bases to trimming and J lost 4 bases, with 12 bases between them. The V gene's germline CDR1 is MNHEY and CDR2 SVGAGI. CDR3 loop: CASSWQASADTQYF. The CDR3 nucleotides read TGTGCCAGCAGTTGGCAGGCGAGCGCAGATACGCAGTATTTT.

The J gene is TRBJ2-3, the V gene TRBV7-8; 8 positions agree with TRBD1. The CDR3 spans 14 residues. Germline-derived CDR1 and CDR2 are SGHVS and FQNEAQ. The junction had 6 bases not matched to a gene; V was cut back by 4 bases and J by 6 bases. CDR3 nucleotides: TGTGCCAGCAGCTCTACTTGGACAGGGGATACGCAGTATTTT. It is translated as CASSSTWTGDTQYF.

The rearrangement links TRBV6-1 to TRBJ1-2; D ambiguous. Between the trimmed V and J ends, which lost 7 bases and 2 bases, there was a span of 14 bases. The CDR3 totals 14 residues. The germline CDR1 and CDR2 sequences are MNHNS and SASEGT. Here the CDR3 reads CASTGRAGNYGYTF. The CDR3 DNA reads TGTGCCAGCACCGGGCGGGCGGGGAACTATGGCTACACCTTC.

The V call is TRBV20-1, the J call TRBJ2-7; D ambiguous. The CDR3 is 11 amino acids. Germline values: CDR1 DFQATT, CDR2 SNEGSKA (reference sequence). Trimming left V 1 base short and J 3 bases short, with 4 bases between. CDR3 DNA sequence: TGCAGTGCTAGAGTGAACTACGAGCAGTACTTC. Its protein is CSARVNYEQYF.

The chain has TRBV7-3 and TRBJ2-7, with 8 bases that match TRBD2. Per germline, CDR1 SGHTA and CDR2 FQGTGA. V lost 3 bases and J lost 0; bases outside the gene matches: 10. The CDR3 covers 17 residues. The CDR3 here is CASSFEFVSGSSYEQYF. The DNA of the CDR3 is TGTGCCAGCAGCTTTGAATTCGTCAGCGGGAGCTCCTACGAGCAGTACTTC.

In this sample, this clone turned up a few times. The chain has TRBV29-1 and TRBJ1-2; the D is unclear. Trimming stripped 5 bases from V and 0 bases from J, with 13 bases between. CDR3 length: 14 amino acids. Germline-derived CDR1 and CDR2 are SQVTM and ANQGSEA. The CDR3 bases are TGCAGCGTTCCGGTGATACCATCTAACTATGGCTACACCTTC. The encoded protein is CSVPVIPSNYGYTF.

V and J are TRBV11-3 and TRBJ2-7; perhaps D is TRBD1 or TRBD2 (5 bases each). Trimming took 2 bases from V and 6 from J, leaving 11 bases between them. This CDR3 is 13 amino acids long. Germline V lookup: CDR1 SGHNT, CDR2 YENEEA. Written as DNA, the CDR3 is TGTGCCAGCAGCTTAAGGGGCGGGCGCGAGCAGTACTTC. Encoded protein: CASSLRGGREQYF.

This clone was seen a few times. DNA of the CDR3: TGTGCCAGCAGTGTACGATACACTGAAGCTTTCTTT. It codes for CASSVRYTEAFF. The chain recombines TRBV2 with TRBJ1-1; no clear D gene. V gave up 4 bases and J gave up 3 bases, with 6 bases separating them. Looked up from germline, CDR1 is SNHLY and CDR2 is FYNNEI. The length of the CDR3 is 12 residues.

For this clone: A read error is possible here, since a much larger clone lies one base away. The J gene is TRBJ2-3, the V gene TRBV5-6; no definite D call. Trimming shortened V by 3 bases and J by 0 bases, and 5 bases separated the two germline ends. The CDR3 spans 13 residues. CDR1 and CDR2 (germline): SGHDT, YYEEEE. The DNA for the CDR3 is TGTGCCAGCAGCTCAACTAGCACAGATACGCAGTATTTT. It encodes CASSSTSTDTQYF. The full variable domain, completed using reference TRBV5-6 and TRBJ2-3, is DAGVTQSPTHLIKTRGQQVTLRCSPKSGHDTVSWYQQALGQGPQFIFQYYEEEERQRGNFPDRFSGHQFPNYSSELNVNALLLGDSALYLCASSSTSTDTQYFGPGTRLTVL.

This clone was counted ten times or more. The V call is TRBV4-1, the J call TRBJ2-3, with a possible D match to TRBD1 (5 bases). V was trimmed by 3 bases and J by 6 bases, leaving 19 bases between them. The CDR3 extends over 16 amino acids. Germline assignment: CDR1 MGHRA and CDR2 YSYEKL. Here the CDR3 DNA reads TGCGCCAGCAGCCATACCAGACAGCCCCCTCGGGATACGCAGTATTTT. Encoded protein: CASSHTRQPPRDTQYF.

V and J are TRBV5-1 and TRBJ2-1, with D hard to call. CDR1 is SGHRS, CDR2 YFSETQ, per germline. V was shortened by 0 bases and J by 5 bases, with 3 bases between the two germline ends. The CDR3 runs 12 residues. CDR3 coding DNA: TGCGCCAGCAGCTTGGGAAACAATGAGCAGTTCTTC. The encoded protein is CASSLGNNEQFF.

The chain links TRBV5-1 to TRBJ2-5; D might be TRBD1 (6 bases). This CDR3 is 15 amino acids long. Germline values: CDR1 SGHRS, CDR2 YFSETQ. Trimming shortened V by 0 bases and J by 2 bases, and 11 bases separated the two germline ends. The CDR3 spells CASSLGGTQQETQYF. CDR3 in DNA: TGCGCCAGCAGCTTGGGGGGGACACAGCAAGAGACCCAGTACTTC.

The chain couples TRBV28 to TRBJ2-2; TRBD2 matches at 12 bases. Germline V gene lookup returns CDR1 MDHEN and CDR2 SYDVKM. With V trimmed by 2 bases and J by 6 bases, 7 bases remained unmatched. This CDR3 comprises 17 residues. CDR3 residues: CASSLIVSSGRAGELFF. As DNA, the CDR3 is TGTGCCAGCAGTTTAATTGTGTCTAGCGGGAGGGCCGGGGAGCTGTTTTTT.

The rearrangement uses TRBV11-2 and TRBJ2-3; 10 nucleotides line up with TRBD2. CDR1 and CDR2 (germline): SGHAT, FQNNGV. CDR3 length: 15 amino acids. V trimming: 4 bases; J trimming: 6 bases; junction bases outside the gene matches: 7. The CDR3: CASSSPSGSMDTQYF. In DNA, the CDR3 is TGTGCCAGCAGCTCCCCTAGCGGGAGTATGGATACGCAGTATTTT. Drawing the rest from reference TRBV11-2 and TRBJ2-3, the complete variable domain is EAGVAQSPRYKIIEKRQSVAFWCNPISGHATLYWYQQILGQGPKLLIQFQNNGVVDDSQLPKDRFSAERLKGVDSTLKIQPAKLEDSAVYLCASSSPSGSMDTQYFGPGTRLTVL.

The V call is TRBV6-6, the J call TRBJ2-3, with D maybe TRBD2 (6 bases). V was pared by 5 bases and J by 1 base, with 13 bases between. The CDR3 has 15 residues. CDR1 is MNHNY, CDR2 SVGAGI, per germline (reference sequence). CDR3 region: CASSTAGLRTDTQYF. The CDR3 DNA is TGTGCCAGCAGTACCGCGGGACTCCGCACAGATACGCAGTATTTT.

A single count supports this clone. The gene calls are TRBV5-6 and TRBJ1-1, with 9 bases fitting TRBD1. This CDR3 comprises 15 residues. V lost 2 bases and J lost 4; bases outside the gene matches: 6. CDR1 and CDR2 (germline): SGHDT, YYEEEE. The CDR3 loop is CASSFHRGRITEAFF. CDR3 nucleotide sequence: TGTGCCAGCAGCTTCCACAGGGGGCGGATCACTGAAGCTTTCTTT.

The chain uses TRBV2 and TRBJ2-7; D remains unclear. V was trimmed by 2 bases and J by 2 bases, leaving 10 bases between them. Germline CDR1 SNHLY, CDR2 FYNNEI. The CDR3 runs 14 residues. This CDR3 is CASSENGVTYEQYF. Written as DNA, the CDR3 is TGTGCCAGCAGTGAAAATGGGGTGACCTACGAGCAGTACTTC.

The chain uses TRBV5-5 and TRBJ1-2, with 7 positions matching TRBD1. The germline CDR1 and CDR2 sequences are SGHKS and YYEKEE (reference sequence). CDR3 length equals 14 residues. After removal of 0 bases from V and 4 bases from J, the junction contained 3 bases not matched to a gene. Written as DNA, the CDR3 is TGTGCCAGCAGCTTGGTGGACAGGATCTATGGCTACACCTTC. Translated, it gives CASSLVDRIYGYTF.

The rearrangement joins TRBV11-2 to TRBJ1-2; D is undetermined. The CDR3 contains 13 residues. Germline CDR1 and CDR2: SGHAT and FQNNGV. V was pared by 1 base and J by 3 bases, with 6 bases between. The CDR3 region is CASSLGADYGYTF. In DNA form, the CDR3 reads TGTGCCAGCAGCTTAGGGGCAGACTATGGCTACACCTTC.

The genes are TRBV9 and TRBJ2-2, with 9 bases identical to TRBD1. CDR3 length equals 18 residues. V lost 4 bases to trimming and J lost 4 bases; unmatched junction nucleotides: 14. Germline V gene sequence: CDR1 SGDLS, CDR2 YYNGEE. This chain's CDR3 is CASSPHPGQGVLTGELFF. Here the CDR3 DNA reads TGTGCCAGCAGCCCTCACCCGGGACAGGGTGTTCTCACCGGGGAGCTGTTTTTT.

The chain joins TRBV19 to TRBJ2-4; D unresolved. CDR3 length: 15 residues. Trimming pared 5 bases from V and 2 bases from J, leaving 13 bases between. Germline V CDR1 and CDR2: LNHDA, SQIVND (reference sequence). CDR3 bases: TGTGCCAGTAGTGCAACACAGCTACCCAAAAACATTCAGTACTTC. Its translation is CASSATQLPKNIQYF.